The T cell receptor beta chain described here comes from a study of blood T cell repertoires in COVID-19. Study background: The United States, Italy and Spain supplied acute and convalescent COVID-19 samples.

V lost 5 bases and J 1 base, leaving 8 bases between the germline ends. The CDR3 sequence is 14 residues long. Germline assignment: CDR1 SGHTA and CDR2 FQGNSA. In the original workflow: Nucleated cell number was recorded as an estimate derived from reference gene primer amplification. Profiled with immunoSEQ multiplex PCR; TCRdb holds only in-frame clones, not every one. That table is the source of V, J and clone size, and D and trimming were worked out from the DNA. The sample shows about 220,000 clones, less than 90% of them seen only once. The rearrangement uses TRBV7-2 and TRBJ1-4; no firm D call. This receptor was taken from a man aged 25 to 40 with active or convalescent COVID-19. Sequencing used peripheral blood. The CDR3: CASSPGRTNEKLFF. The CDR3 DNA reads TGTGCCAGCAGCCCTGGGAGAACTAATGAAAAACTGTTTTTT.